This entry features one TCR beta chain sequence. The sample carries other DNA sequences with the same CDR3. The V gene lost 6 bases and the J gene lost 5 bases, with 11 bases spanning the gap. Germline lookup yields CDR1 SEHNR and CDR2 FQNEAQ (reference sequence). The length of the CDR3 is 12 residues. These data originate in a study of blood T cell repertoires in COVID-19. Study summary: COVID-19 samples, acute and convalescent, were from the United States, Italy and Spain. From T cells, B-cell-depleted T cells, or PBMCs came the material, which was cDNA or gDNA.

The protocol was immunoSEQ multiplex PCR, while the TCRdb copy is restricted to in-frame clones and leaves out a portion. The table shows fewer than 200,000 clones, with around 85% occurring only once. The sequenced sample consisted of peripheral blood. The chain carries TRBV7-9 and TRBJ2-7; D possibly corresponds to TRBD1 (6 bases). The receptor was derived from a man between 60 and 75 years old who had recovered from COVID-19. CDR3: CASSLSGDEQYF. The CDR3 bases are TGTGCCAGCAGTCTCTCAGGGGACGAGCAGTACTTC.